The 27 T cell receptor beta chains in this list originate from one sample, sequenced in a study of blood T cell repertoires in COVID-19. Here immunoSEQ multiplex PCR was the method, and the copy in TCRdb shows in-frame clones only, minus some. The table shows some 69,000 clones, with about four fifths occurring only once. Sequenced input: peripheral blood. The receptors derive from a human donor in a cohort sampled during active COVID-19.

V gene TRBV10-2 combines with J gene TRBJ2-7, with 16 nucleotides matching TRBD2. The CDR3 runs 16 residues. Germline V gene data show CDR1 as WSHSY and CDR2 as SAAADI. V shed 6 bases and J 5 bases; nucleotides not matched to a gene: 7. Here the CDR3 reads CASSQGLAGGPDEQYF. The CDR3 DNA sequence: TGCGCCAGCAGCCAGGGACTAGCGGGAGGGCCAGACGAGCAGTACTTC.

This chain connects TRBV19 to TRBJ2-3; TRBD1 might be the D (6 bases). The CDR3 loop spans 14 amino acids. Germline-derived CDR1 and CDR2 are LNHDA and SQIVND (reference sequence). Trimming removed 5 bases at V and 0 bases at J, with 9 bases between. The CDR3 protein is CASSDRPSTDTQYF. CDR3 DNA: TGTGCCAGTAGTGACAGGCCTAGCACAGATACGCAGTATTTT.

This clone was seen a few times. The chain is built from TRBV10-3 and TRBJ2-3; 11 bases are a match to TRBD2. CDR1 ENHRY and CDR2 SYGVKD come from the germline V gene. The CDR3 extends over 18 amino acids. With V trimmed by 0 bases and J by 5 bases, 10 bases remained unmatched. The DNA of the CDR3 is TGTGCCATCAGTGAGTCGCGTCTGGGGCTAGCGGGGGGAGATACGCAGTATTTT. Its protein is CAISESRLGLAGGDTQYF.

This chain links TRBV11-2 with TRBJ1-1; D ambiguous. The CDR3 covers 13 residues. The germline V and J ends were trimmed by 6 bases and 0 bases, with 8 bases remaining between them. Germline-derived CDR1 and CDR2 are SGHAT and FQNNGV. CDR3 region: CASRLRMNTEAFF. CDR3 nucleotides: TGTGCCAGCAGGCTGAGGATGAACACTGAAGCTTTCTTT.

The chain uses TRBV21-1 and TRBJ1-5; the table calls TRBD1, which could not be checked here. TRBV21-1 counts as a pseudogene. This CDR3 comprises 18 residues. CDR3 in DNA: TGTGCCAGCAGCACCCTTGAGCCACAGGGGGTTGGCAATCAGCCCCAGCATTTT. Amino acid sequence: CASSTLEPQGVGNQPQHF.

This clone was seen repeatedly, ten times or more. CDR3 DNA: TGTGCCACCAGTGATCGACAGAAACACTACGAGCAGTACTTC. This encodes CATSDRQKHYEQYF. This chain connects TRBV24-1 to TRBJ2-7; a possible D gene is TRBD1 (5 bases). CDR1 is KGHDR and CDR2 is SFDVKD in the germline V gene. The CDR3 spans 14 residues. V gave up 3 bases and J gave up 3 bases, with 11 bases separating them.

J is TRBJ2-7 and V is TRBV5-1; D gene unclear. Germline V gene lookup returns CDR1 SGHRS and CDR2 YFSETQ. V lost 0 bases and J lost 1, with 8 bases in between. The CDR3 length is 14 residues. The CDR3 DNA follows: TGCGCCAGCAGCTTGGGTGGCAGTTCCTACGAGCAGTACTTC. Translated: CASSLGGSSYEQYF. Supplemented by reference TRBV5-1 and TRBJ2-7, the full variable domain reads KAGVTQTPRYLIKTRGQQVTLSCSPISGHRSVSWYQQTPGQGLQFLFEYFSETQRNKGNFPGRFSGRQFSNSRSEMNVSTLELGDSALYLCASSLGGSSYEQYFGPGTRLTVT.

The chain couples TRBV24-1 to TRBJ1-1; TRBD1 is a possible D gene (6 bases). The germline V and J ends were trimmed by 7 bases and 0 bases, with 8 bases remaining between them. The CDR3 is 13 residues long. Germline V gene sequence: CDR1 KGHDR, CDR2 SFDVKD. The CDR3, as DNA: TGTGCCACCAGACAGGGTCTGAACACTGAAGCTTTCTTT. This encodes CATRQGLNTEAFF.

The chain is built from TRBV24-1 and TRBJ2-2; D is ambiguous. With 4 bases removed from V and 0 bases from J, the gap between germline ends came to 8 bases. Germline CDR1 is KGHDR and CDR2 is SFDVKD. CDR3 length: 15 residues. The CDR3 coding sequence is TGTGCCACCAGTGACTACAGTACGAACACCGGGGAGCTGTTTTTT. Translated, it gives CATSDYSTNTGELFF.

The rearrangement uses TRBV10-3 and TRBJ2-1, with 15 nucleotides matching TRBD2. Trimming took 5 bases from V and 5 from J; bases not matched to a gene: 7. Germline V lookup: CDR1 ENHRY, CDR2 SYGVKD. The CDR3 totals 17 residues. The CDR3 spells CAISRTSGRARDNEQFF. In nucleotides, the CDR3 is TGTGCCATCAGTCGGACTAGCGGGAGGGCGCGGGACAATGAGCAGTTCTTC.

V usage is TRBV30 and J usage is TRBJ1-2; D not resolved. CDR3 size: 12 residues. Germline lookup yields CDR1 GTSNPN and CDR2 SVGIG (reference sequence). Trimming cost V 8 bases and J 5 bases, with 15 bases left between them. The DNA of the CDR3 is TGTGCCCGCTTTACAGATTATTATGGCTACACCTTC. Protein product: CARFTDYYGYTF.

This chain links TRBV27 with TRBJ2-2; TRBD2 matches at 14 bases. This CDR3 comprises 19 residues. Germline V gene lookup returns CDR1 MNHEY and CDR2 SMNVEV (reference sequence). V trimming: 4 bases; J trimming: 3 bases; junction bases outside the gene matches: 10. Here the CDR3 reads CASSSPGLAGATHTGELFF. The CDR3, as DNA: TGTGCCAGCAGTTCGCCGGGACTAGCGGGGGCCACGCACACCGGGGAGCTGTTTTTT.

The chain is built from TRBV28 and TRBJ2-3; 7 positions agree with TRBD1. This CDR3 contains 15 residues. The germline CDR1 and CDR2 sequences are MDHEN and SYDVKM. V was pared by 2 bases and J by 5 bases, with 7 bases of the junction left unmatched. DNA for the CDR3: TGTGCCAGCAGTTTACGAACAGGGGTGGGAGATACGCAGTATTTT. Its protein is CASSLRTGVGDTQYF.

This clone came up once. The V call is TRBV9, the J call TRBJ2-6, with unresolved D. With 0 bases removed from V and 0 bases from J, the gap between germline ends came to 4 bases. The V gene's germline CDR1 is SGDLS and CDR2 YYNGEE. The CDR3 contains 15 residues. The CDR3 DNA sequence: TGTGCCAGCAGCGTAGGGCTCTCTGGGGCCAACGTCCTGACTTTC. Protein product: CASSVGLSGANVLTF.

The chain joins TRBV19 to TRBJ2-4; 7 bases align to TRBD2. This CDR3 comprises 15 residues. Germline CDR1 is LNHDA and CDR2 is SQIVND (reference sequence). With 1 base clipped from V and 8 bases from J, the junction kept 8 bases outside the gene matches. The CDR3 region has the DNA TGTGCCAGTAGTATAGGGGACGGGAGGTCGGACATTCAGTACTTC. Residues: CASSIGDGRSDIQYF.

The chain is built from TRBV20-1 and TRBJ1-1, with no clear D. Germline CDR1 is DFQATT and CDR2 is SNEGSKA (reference sequence). The V and J ends lost 3 bases and 7 bases respectively, with 9 bases between them. This CDR3 comprises 11 residues. The CDR3 region is CSARGPNEAFF. The CDR3 coding sequence is TGCAGTGCTAGGGGCCCAAATGAAGCTTTCTTT.

The chain combines TRBV5-6 with TRBJ2-1, with 7 bases fitting TRBD1. The CDR3 has 13 residues. The V gene's germline CDR1 is SGHDT and CDR2 YYEEEE. The ends lost 5 bases at V and 7 bases at J; junction bases unmatched: 6. The CDR3 coding sequence is TGTGCCAGCAGGCCTGACAGGGCGAATGAGCAGTTCTTC. The encoded protein is CASRPDRANEQFF.

DNA for the CDR3: TGTGCCAGCTCCCGTTTAGTCGCAGGGGACGAGCAGTACTTC. Its translation is CASSRLVAGDEQYF. The rearrangement uses TRBV18 and TRBJ2-7, with D possibly TRBD1 on 6 matching bases. The CDR3 is made up of 14 amino acids. V gave up 6 bases and J gave up 5 bases, with 17 bases separating them. Germline V gene sequence: CDR1 KGHSH, CDR2 LQKENI.

The rearrangement uses TRBV7-9 and TRBJ1-2; D gene unclear. This CDR3 comprises 14 residues. Trimming cost V 5 bases and J 6 bases, with 16 bases left between them. Germline assignment: CDR1 SEHNR and CDR2 FQNEAQ (reference sequence). CDR3 nucleotide sequence: TGTGCCAGCAGCCGTGGGCCACAAGTCGATGGCTACACCTTC. Amino acid sequence: CASSRGPQVDGYTF.

The rearrangement joins TRBV4-1 to TRBJ2-5, with 7 nucleotides matching TRBD1. This CDR3 has 15 residues. Germline-derived CDR1 and CDR2 are MGHRA and YSYEKL. V lost 2 bases to trimming and J lost 4 bases; unmatched junction nucleotides: 7. The CDR3 DNA is TGCGCCAGCAGCCAACTACAGGGGTTCGGAGAGACCCAGTACTTC. As protein: CASSQLQGFGETQYF.

The V and J genes are TRBV5-1 and TRBJ2-5; 8 bases map to TRBD1. Looked up from germline, CDR1 is SGHRS and CDR2 is YFSETQ. CDR3 length equals 13 residues. Losses at the gene ends were 4 bases for V and 5 bases for J; bases not matched to a gene: 4. The CDR3 bases are TGCGCCAGCAGCATGACAGGGGAGGAGACCCAGTACTTC. Its translation is CASSMTGEETQYF.

The genes are TRBV2 and TRBJ2-5; 12 bases are a match to TRBD2. This CDR3 spans 15 amino acids. The V gene end was trimmed by 6 bases and the J gene end by 5 bases; junction bases not matched to a gene: 7. Germline V gene sequence: CDR1 SNHLY, CDR2 FYNNEI. Here the CDR3 reads CASRELAGGVETQYF. DNA of the CDR3: TGTGCCAGCAGGGAACTAGCGGGGGGAGTGGAGACCCAGTACTTC.

The chain is built from TRBV13 and TRBJ2-2; TRBD2 agrees at 13 bases. Germline assignment: CDR1 PRHDT and CDR2 FYEKMQ (reference sequence). The V and J ends lost 5 bases and 5 bases, in that order; junction bases with no gene match: 8. This CDR3 contains 17 residues. The CDR3 DNA is TGTGCCAGCAGCCGGACTAGCGGGAGATTCTGGACCGGGGAGCTGTTTTTT. Protein: CASSRTSGRFWTGELFF. Full variable domain (missing parts from reference TRBV13 and TRBJ2-2): AAGVIQSPRHLIKEKRETATLKCYPIPRHDTVYWYQQGPGQDPQFLISFYEKMQSDKGSIPDRFSAQQFSDYHSELNMSSLELGDSALYFCASSRTSGRFWTGELFFGEGSRLTVL.

The rearrangement joins TRBV5-1 to TRBJ2-5; D possibly corresponds to TRBD2 (6 bases). CDR1 and CDR2 from the germline V gene are SGHRS and YFSETQ. Trimming pared 3 bases from V and 5 bases from J, leaving 11 bases between. The CDR3 runs to 13 residues. The CDR3 reads CASSSGTFETQYF. The CDR3 coding sequence is TGCGCCAGCAGCTCAGGGACTTTCGAGACCCAGTACTTC. The complete variable domain, with remaining parts taken from reference TRBV5-1 and TRBJ2-5, reads KAGVTQTPRYLIKTRGQQVTLSCSPISGHRSVSWYQQTPGQGLQFLFEYFSETQRNKGNFPGRFSGRQFSNSRSEMNVSTLELGDSALYLCASSSGTFETQYFGPGTRLLVL.

The J gene is TRBJ2-1, the V gene TRBV5-1; 10 positions match TRBD2. The CDR3 covers 17 residues. CDR1 is SGHRS, CDR2 YFSETQ, per germline. Trimming took 4 bases from V and 2 from J; bases not matched to a gene: 9. CDR3 sequence: CASSAGLAANTYNEQFF. In DNA, the CDR3 is TGCGCCAGCAGCGCCGGACTAGCGGCCAATACCTACAATGAGCAGTTCTTC. The full variable domain, its missing parts supplied by reference TRBV5-1 and TRBJ2-1, is KAGVTQTPRYLIKTRGQQVTLSCSPISGHRSVSWYQQTPGQGLQFLFEYFSETQRNKGNFPGRFSGRQFSNSRSEMNVSTLELGDSALYLCASSAGLAANTYNEQFFGPGTRLTVL.

CDR3 sequence (DNA): TGCGCCAGCAGCGCGTCCAGGGAGGCGCATGAAAAACTGTTTTTT. This codes for CASSASREAHEKLFF. J is TRBJ1-4 and V is TRBV5-1; tentative D call: TRBD1 (5 bases). The CDR3 covers 15 residues. V was shortened by 4 bases and J by 6 bases, with 16 bases between the two germline ends. From germline, CDR1 is SGHRS and CDR2 YFSETQ.

This clone was recorded a few times. The CDR3 DNA reads as TGTGCCAGTAGCTTCGGACTAGCGGGAGGCTACTACGAGCAGTACTTC. It specifies CASSFGLAGGYYEQYF. The chain carries TRBV19 and TRBJ2-7; 14 bases are shared with TRBD2. This CDR3 has 16 residues. Germline lookup yields CDR1 LNHDA and CDR2 SQIVND (reference sequence). V lost 6 bases to trimming and J lost 3 bases; unmatched junction nucleotides: 7.